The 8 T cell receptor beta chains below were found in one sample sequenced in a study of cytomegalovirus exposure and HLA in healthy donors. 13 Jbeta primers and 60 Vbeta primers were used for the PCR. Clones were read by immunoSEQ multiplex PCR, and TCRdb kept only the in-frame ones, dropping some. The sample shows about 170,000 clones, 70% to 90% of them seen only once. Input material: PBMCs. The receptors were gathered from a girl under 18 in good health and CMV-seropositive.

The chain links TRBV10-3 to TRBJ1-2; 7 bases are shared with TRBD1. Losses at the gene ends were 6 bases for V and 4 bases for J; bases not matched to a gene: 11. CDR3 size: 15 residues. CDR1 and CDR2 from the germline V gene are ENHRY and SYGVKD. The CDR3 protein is CAIRPQGKKSYGYTF. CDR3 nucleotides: TGTGCCATCAGGCCACAGGGGAAGAAATCCTATGGCTACACCTTC.

The CDR3 DNA reads as TGTGCCAGTAGTCCCGGGACAGGGGAGGCCTACGAGCAGTACTTC. It translates to CASSPGTGEAYEQYF. This chain uses TRBV19 with TRBJ2-7; 10 positions match TRBD1. The CDR3 is made up of 15 amino acids. V lost 5 bases to trimming and J lost 2 bases; unmatched junction nucleotides: 6. CDR1 LNHDA and CDR2 SQIVND come from the germline V gene (reference sequence). Supplemented by reference TRBV19 and TRBJ2-7, the full variable domain reads DGGITQSPKYLFRKEGQNVTLSCEQNLNHDAMYWYRQDPGQGLRLIYYSQIVNDFQKGDIAEGYSVSREKKESFPLTVTSAQKNPTAFYLCASSPGTGEAYEQYFGPGTRLTVT.

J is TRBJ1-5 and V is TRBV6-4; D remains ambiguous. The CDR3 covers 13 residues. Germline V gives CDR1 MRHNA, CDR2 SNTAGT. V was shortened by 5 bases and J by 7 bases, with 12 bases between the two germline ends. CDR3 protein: CASSYGEWQPQHF. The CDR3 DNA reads TGTGCCAGCAGTTACGGGGAATGGCAGCCCCAGCATTTT.

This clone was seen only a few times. The CDR3 coding sequence is TGTGCCAGCAGCGTATTTCAGGGTAGATCCTACAATGAGCAGTTCTTC. This gives the protein CASSVFQGRSYNEQFF. This chain joins TRBV7-9 and TRBJ2-7, with D perhaps matching TRBD1 (5 bases). The last part of the DNA fits TRBJ2-1 better; the J call may be wrong. The CDR3 covers 16 residues. From germline, CDR1 is SEHNR and CDR2 FQNEAQ (reference sequence).

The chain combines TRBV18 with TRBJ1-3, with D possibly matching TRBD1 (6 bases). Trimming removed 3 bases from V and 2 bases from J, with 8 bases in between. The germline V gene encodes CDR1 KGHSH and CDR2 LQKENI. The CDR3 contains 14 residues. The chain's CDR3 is CASSPTGPGNTIYF. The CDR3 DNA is TGTGCCAGCTCACCTACAGGGCCTGGAAACACCATATATTTT.

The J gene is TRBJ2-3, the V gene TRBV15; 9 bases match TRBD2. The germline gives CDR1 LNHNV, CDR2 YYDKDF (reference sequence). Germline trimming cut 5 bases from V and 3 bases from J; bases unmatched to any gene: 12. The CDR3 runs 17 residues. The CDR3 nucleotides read TGTGCCACCAGCCCCCCTGGTGCGGGGGGGCGAACAGATACGCAGTATTTT. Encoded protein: CATSPPGAGGRTDTQYF.

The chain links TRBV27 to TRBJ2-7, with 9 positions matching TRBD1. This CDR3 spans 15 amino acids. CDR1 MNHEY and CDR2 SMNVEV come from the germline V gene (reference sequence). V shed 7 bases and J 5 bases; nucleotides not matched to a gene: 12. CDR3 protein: CASNGLGTGLNEQYF. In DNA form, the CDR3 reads TGTGCCAGCAACGGGCTCGGGACAGGGTTAAACGAGCAGTACTTC.

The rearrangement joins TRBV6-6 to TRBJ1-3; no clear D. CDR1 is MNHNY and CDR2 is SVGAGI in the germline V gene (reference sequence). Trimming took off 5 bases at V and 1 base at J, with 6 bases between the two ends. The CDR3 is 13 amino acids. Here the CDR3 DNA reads TGTGCCAGCAGTCAGACTTCTGGAAACACCATATATTTT. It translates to CASSQTSGNTIYF.